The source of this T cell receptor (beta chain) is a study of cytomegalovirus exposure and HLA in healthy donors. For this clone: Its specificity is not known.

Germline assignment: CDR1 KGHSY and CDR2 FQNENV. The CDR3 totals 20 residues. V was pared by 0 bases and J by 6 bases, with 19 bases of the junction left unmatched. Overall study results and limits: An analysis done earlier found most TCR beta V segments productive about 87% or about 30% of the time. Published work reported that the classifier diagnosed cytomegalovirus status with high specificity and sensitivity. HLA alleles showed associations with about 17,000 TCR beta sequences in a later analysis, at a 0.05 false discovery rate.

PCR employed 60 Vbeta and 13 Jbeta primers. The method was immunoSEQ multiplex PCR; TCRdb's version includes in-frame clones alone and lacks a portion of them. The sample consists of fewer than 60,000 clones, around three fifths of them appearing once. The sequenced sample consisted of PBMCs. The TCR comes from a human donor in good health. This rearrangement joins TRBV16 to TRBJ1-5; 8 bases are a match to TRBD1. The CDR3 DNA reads TGTGCCAGCAGCCAATCAGTAGGACAGGGTCGTTACTCCCCTGCTCAGCCCCAGCATTTT. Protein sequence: CASSQSVGQGRYSPAQPQHF.